This T cell receptor beta chain was profiled in a study of Tregs in tolerant kidney transplant recipients. Broader study findings: Donor-specific Treg expansion exceeded global Treg expansion in tolerant patients, suggesting antigen drive. Expanding Tregs on activated donor B cells appeared to best identify donor-specific TCRbeta clones. The small number of patients limits these findings pending further validation.

Regarding this clone: What it binds is not known.

Here immunoSEQ multiplex PCR was the method, and the copy in TCRdb shows in-frame clones only, minus some. The sample has about 14,000 clones. Mixed chimerism was transient after nonmyeloablative marrow transplants from related graft donors. Here the sequenced sample was CD8+ T cells from blood (PBMCs), taken 6 months after the transplant. This sequence was found in a human patient who received a combined kidney and bone marrow transplant. Some of the T cells may derive from the graft donor.

The CDR3 here is CASSLGTGGQPQHF. The CDR3 DNA, read in part, is TGTGCCAGCAGCCTCGGGACAGGGGGTCAGCCC. The gene calls are TRBV14 and TRBJ1-5, with 11 bases aligning to TRBD1. The CDR3 end lies 3 residues beyond the end of the read and is filled in from the germline J gene. The CDR3 has 14 amino acids. J gave up 6 bases and V 4 bases, and 2 bases lay outside the gene matches. Germline V gene sequence: CDR1 SGHDN, CDR2 FVKESK.